These T cell receptor beta chains were read from a single sample in a study of cytomegalovirus exposure and HLA in healthy donors. Profiled with immunoSEQ multiplex PCR; TCRdb holds only in-frame clones, not every one. The data show about 110,000 clones, 79% seen once. The specimen sequenced was PBMCs. Receptors were obtained from a woman between 18 and 29 years old in good health and CMV-seropositive. The CDR3 runs from the conserved cysteine through the conserved F or W. Fields, in order: V gene, J gene, clone size, D gene, CDR3 protein, CDR3 DNA. A D gene is named only where the DNA matches it firmly. For some rows the clone size is stated as once, few or many, or as a class when expanded; others skip it.

>TRBV27|TRBJ1-1|.|.
CASSLLGGKLGDTEAFF
TGTGCCAGCAGTTTATTGGGGGGGAAGTTAGGGGACACTGAAGCTTTCTTT
>TRBV18|TRBJ1-1|.|.
CASSPRGNTEAFF
TGTGCCAGCTCACCGCGGGGAAACACTGAAGCTTTCTTT
>TRBV9|TRBJ2-7|.|.
CASSAGTGPYEQYF
TGTGCCAGCAGCGCCGGGACTGGCCCTTACGAGCAGTACTTC
>TRBV5-5|TRBJ2-7|.|.
CASSLGGSSYEQYF
TGTGCCAGCAGCTTAGGAGGGAGCTCCTACGAGCAGTACTTC
>TRBV18|TRBJ1-2|once|.
CASSPGLNYGYTF
TGTGCCAGCTCACCAGGACTCAACTATGGCTACACCTTC
>TRBV10-2|TRBJ2-7|few|.
CASSQGKGIPISSYEQYF
TGCGCCAGCAGCCAGGGGAAGGGGATACCCATTAGCTCCTACGAGCAGTACTTC
>TRBV5-1|TRBJ1-2|.|.
CASSLDSLQGTNTF
TGCGCCAGCAGCTTGGATTCTTTACAGGGTACGAACACCTTC
>TRBV7-2|TRBJ2-7|.|TRBD2
CASSSSGDAYEQYF
TGTGCCAGCAGCAGTAGCGGGGACGCCTACGAGCAGTACTTC
>TRBV5-1|TRBJ2-1|once|.
CASKGDGYYNEQFF
TGCGCCAGCAAGGGGGACGGCTACTACAATGAGCAGTTCTTC
>TRBV5-1|TRBJ2-7|.|TRBD2
CASSLNPGLGEQYF
TGCGCCAGCAGCTTGAACCCGGGACTAGGGGAGCAGTACTTC
>TRBV5-8|TRBJ2-3|.|.
CASSPGEDTQYF
TGTGCCAGTAGCCCGGGGGAAGATACGCAGTATTTT
>TRBV4-1|TRBJ1-5|.|.
CASSQDPGSYSNQPQHF
TGCGCCAGCAGCCAAGACCCGGGATCATATAGCAATCAGCCCCAGCATTTT
>TRBV29-1|TRBJ1-4|.|TRBD1
CSVSGTANEKLFF
TGCAGCGTCTCCGGGACAGCGAATGAAAAACTGTTTTTT
>TRBV10-3|TRBJ1-1|.|.
CAIQRYRNTEAFF
TGTGCCATCCAGCGGTACCGGAACACTGAAGCTTTCTTT
>TRBV7-2|TRBJ1-4|.|.
CASSLARVGEKLFF
TGTGCCAGCAGCTTAGCCAGGGTAGGCGAAAAACTGTTTTTT
>TRBV6-1|TRBJ2-7|.|.
CASSRPRAIYEQYF
TGTGCCAGCAGTAGGCCCAGGGCCATCTACGAGCAGTACTTC
>TRBV11-2|TRBJ1-2|.|.
CASSLDARGNYGYTF
TGTGCCAGCAGCTTAGATGCCCGGGGGAACTATGGCTACACCTTC
>TRBV7-2|TRBJ1-4|.|.
CASSQAGTNEKLFF
TGTGCCAGCAGCCAAGCAGGGACTAATGAAAAACTGTTTTTT
>TRBV7-6|TRBJ2-1|.|TRBD2
CASSLELAGNSYNEQFF
TGTGCCAGCAGCTTAGAACTAGCGGGAAACTCTTACAATGAGCAGTTCTTC
>TRBV6-5|TRBJ2-7|.|.
CASSYSDEQYF
TGTGCCAGCAGTTATTCGGACGAGCAGTACTTC
>TRBV11-3|TRBJ2-7|few|.
CASSLEQDYEQYF
TGTGCCAGCAGCTTAGAACAGGACTACGAGCAGTACTTC
>TRBV10-1|TRBJ2-1|.|TRBD2
CASKTSGSNEQFF
TGCGCCAGCAAGACTAGCGGGAGCAATGAGCAGTTCTTC
>TRBV28|TRBJ1-1|.|.
CASSLEEAVNTEAFF
TGTGCCAGCAGTTTGGAGGAGGCGGTTAACACTGAAGCTTTCTTT
>TRBV6-5|TRBJ1-5|.|TRBD1
CASSYATGGNQPQHF
TGTGCCAGCAGTTATGCAACAGGGGGCAATCAGCCCCAGCATTTT
>TRBV5-1|TRBJ1-6|.|.
CASSRGSYNSPLHF
TGCGCCAGCAGCAGGGGGTCCTATAATTCACCCCTCCACTTT
>TRBV28|TRBJ1-5|few|TRBD1
CASSGDRNQPQHF
TGTGCCAGCAGCGGGGACAGGAATCAGCCCCAGCATTTT
>TRBV5-1|TRBJ2-7|.|.
CASSLGGTGNYEQYF
TGCGCCAGCAGTTTGGGGGGGACAGGAAACTACGAGCAGTACTTC
>TRBV9|TRBJ2-5|.|.
CASSVVGGAGETQYF
TGTGCCAGCAGCGTAGTAGGAGGGGCGGGGGAGACCCAGTACTTC
>TRBV28|TRBJ2-1|.|.
CASRDGSEQFF
TGTGCCAGCAGGGACGGGAGTGAGCAGTTCTTC
>TRBV11-3|TRBJ1-1|.|.
CASSLLLGTEAFF
TGTGCCAGCAGCTTATTGCTCGGCACTGAAGCTTTCTTT